This T cell receptor (beta chain) was sequenced in a study of blood T cell repertoires in COVID-19. V was pared by 2 bases and J by 5 bases, with 11 bases of the junction left unmatched. Germline V gene sequence: CDR1 MGHRA, CDR2 YSYEKL. The CDR3 is 16 amino acids. Authors' processing steps: By means of reference gene primer amplification, nucleated cell counts were estimated. TCRdb keeps only in-frame clones here, not all; method: immunoSEQ multiplex PCR. V, J and clone size were drawn from that table, and D and trimming were deduced from the DNA. The repertoire holds some 68,000 clones, with about 90% as singletons. Seattle cases were enrolled at active infection and followed longitudinally.

The source of this sequence is a man aged 50 or older with COVID-19, enrolled during active disease. Material for sequencing was peripheral blood. J is TRBJ1-1 and V is TRBV4-1, with 7 bases identical to TRBD1. The CDR3 reads CASSQPYRGRWTEAFF. CDR3 coding DNA: TGCGCCAGCAGCCAACCCTACAGGGGAAGATGGACTGAAGCTTTCTTT.